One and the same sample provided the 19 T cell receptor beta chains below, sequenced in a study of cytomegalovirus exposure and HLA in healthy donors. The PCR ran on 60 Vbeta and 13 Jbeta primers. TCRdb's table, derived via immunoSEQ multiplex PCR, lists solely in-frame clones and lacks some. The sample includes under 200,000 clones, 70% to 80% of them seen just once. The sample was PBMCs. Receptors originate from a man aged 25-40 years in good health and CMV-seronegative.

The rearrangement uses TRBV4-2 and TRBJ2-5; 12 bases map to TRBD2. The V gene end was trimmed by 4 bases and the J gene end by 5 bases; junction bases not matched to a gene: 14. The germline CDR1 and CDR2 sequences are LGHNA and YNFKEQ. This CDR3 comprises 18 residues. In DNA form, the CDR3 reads TGTGCCAGCAGCCCAGGAGCCCAACTAGCGGGAGGCCGGGAGACCCAGTACTTC. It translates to CASSPGAQLAGGRETQYF.

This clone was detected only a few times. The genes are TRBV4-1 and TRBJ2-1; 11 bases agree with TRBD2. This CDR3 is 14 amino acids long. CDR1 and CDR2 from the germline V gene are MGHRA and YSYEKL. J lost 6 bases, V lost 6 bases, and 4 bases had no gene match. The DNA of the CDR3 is TGCGCCAGCAGTCTAGGACTAGCGGGCAATGAGCAGTTCTTC. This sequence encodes CASSLGLAGNEQFF.

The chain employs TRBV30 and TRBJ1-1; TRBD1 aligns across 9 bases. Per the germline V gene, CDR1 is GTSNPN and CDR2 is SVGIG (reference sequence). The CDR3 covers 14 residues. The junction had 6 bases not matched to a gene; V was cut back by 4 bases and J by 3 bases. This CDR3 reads CAWISGTGYTEAFF. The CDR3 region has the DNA TGTGCCTGGATCTCCGGGACAGGGTACACTGAAGCTTTCTTT.

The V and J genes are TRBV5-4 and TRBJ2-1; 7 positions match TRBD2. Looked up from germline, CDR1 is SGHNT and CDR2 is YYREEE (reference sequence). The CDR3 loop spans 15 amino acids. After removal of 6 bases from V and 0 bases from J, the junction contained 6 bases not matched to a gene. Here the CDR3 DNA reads TGTGCCAGCACTCTTGGCGGGGGCTCCTACAATGAGCAGTTCTTC. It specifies CASTLGGGSYNEQFF. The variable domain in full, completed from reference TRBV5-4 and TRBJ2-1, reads ETGVTQSPTHLIKTRGQQVTLRCSSQSGHNTVSWYQQALGQGPQFIFQYYREEENGRGNFPPRFSGLQFPNYSSELNVNALELDDSALYLCASTLGGGSYNEQFFGPGTRLTVL.

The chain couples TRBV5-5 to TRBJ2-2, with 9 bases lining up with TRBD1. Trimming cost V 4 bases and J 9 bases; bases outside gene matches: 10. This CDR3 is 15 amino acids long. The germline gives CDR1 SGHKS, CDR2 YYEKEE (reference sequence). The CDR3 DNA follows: TGTGCCAGCAGCGAAGACCCGGGACAGGGACGGGAGCTGTTTTTT. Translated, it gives CASSEDPGQGRELFF.

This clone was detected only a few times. The CDR3 nucleotides are TGTGCCAGCAGCCTCCGGACTAGCGGGAGTCACGAGCAGTACTTC. Amino acids: CASSLRTSGSHEQYF. The genes are TRBV21-1 and TRBJ2-7; TRBD2, the table's D call, was not compared with the DNA. TRBV21-1 is deemed a pseudogene. The CDR3 sequence is 15 residues long.

CDR3 amino acids: CASSIWDRKNTEAFF. The CDR3 nucleotides read TGTGCCAGTAGTATATGGGACAGAAAGAACACTGAAGCTTTCTTT. The rearrangement uses TRBV19 and TRBJ1-1; 7 bases line up with TRBD1. The CDR3 runs 15 residues. Germline trimming cut 2 bases from V and 1 base from J; bases unmatched to any gene: 4. The germline gives CDR1 LNHDA, CDR2 SQIVND (reference sequence). Based on the CDR3 plus reference TRBV19 and TRBJ1-1, the full variable domain is DGGITQSPKYLFRKEGQNVTLSCEQNLNHDAMYWYRQDPGQGLRLIYYSQIVNDFQKGDIAEGYSVSREKKESFPLTVTSAQKNPTAFYLCASSIWDRKNTEAFFGQGTRLTVV.

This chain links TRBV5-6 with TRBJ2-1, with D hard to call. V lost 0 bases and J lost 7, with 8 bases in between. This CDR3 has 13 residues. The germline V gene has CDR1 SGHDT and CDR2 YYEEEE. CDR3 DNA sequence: TGTGCCAGCAGCTTGGAGGCTAGTAATGAGCAGTTCTTC. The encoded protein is CASSLEASNEQFF.

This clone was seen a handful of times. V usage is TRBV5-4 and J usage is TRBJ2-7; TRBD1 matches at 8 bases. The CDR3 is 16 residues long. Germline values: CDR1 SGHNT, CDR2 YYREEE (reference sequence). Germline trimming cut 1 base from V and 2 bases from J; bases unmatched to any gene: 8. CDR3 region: CASSLPGGQAAYEQYF. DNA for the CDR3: TGTGCCAGCAGCTTGCCTGGGGGACAGGCGGCCTACGAGCAGTACTTC.

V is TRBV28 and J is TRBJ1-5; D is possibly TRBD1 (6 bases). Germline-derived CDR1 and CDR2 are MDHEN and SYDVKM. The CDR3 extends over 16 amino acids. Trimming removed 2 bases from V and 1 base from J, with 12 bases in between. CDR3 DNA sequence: TGTGCCAGCAGTTTAGGCGGGGGGCGAAGCAATCAGCCCCAGCATTTT. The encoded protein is CASSLGGGRSNQPQHF.

The CDR3 nucleotides are TGTGCCAGCAGCGTAGCGGCGGAACGGGTTAAGTACGAGCAGTACTTC. This sequence encodes CASSVAAERVKYEQYF. The V gene is TRBV9, the J gene TRBJ2-7; D gene ambiguous. Trimming took 0 bases from V and 4 from J, leaving 17 bases between them. The CDR3 runs 16 residues. Germline-derived CDR1 and CDR2 are SGDLS and YYNGEE.

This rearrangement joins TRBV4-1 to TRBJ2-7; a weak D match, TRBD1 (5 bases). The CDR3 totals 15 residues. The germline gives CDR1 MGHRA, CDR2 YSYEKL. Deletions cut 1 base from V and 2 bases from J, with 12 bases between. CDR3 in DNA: TGCGCCAGCAGCCAAGGTTATCCAGGGACCTACGAGCAGTACTTC. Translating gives CASSQGYPGTYEQYF.

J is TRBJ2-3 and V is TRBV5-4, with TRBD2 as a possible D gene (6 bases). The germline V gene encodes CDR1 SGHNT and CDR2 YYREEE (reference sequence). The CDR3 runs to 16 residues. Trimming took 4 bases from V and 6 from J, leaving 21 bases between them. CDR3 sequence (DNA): TGTGCCAGCAGCACTGCTAGCGTGAGGGCCCTGGATACGCAGTATTTT. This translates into CASSTASVRALDTQYF.

CDR3 DNA: TGTGCCAGCAGTCGCCCGGGACTATCCGATGAGCAGTTCTTC. Amino acid sequence: CASSRPGLSDEQFF. V and J are TRBV2 and TRBJ2-1, with 7 bases lining up with TRBD2. The length of the CDR3 is 14 residues. With V trimmed by 5 bases and J by 8 bases, 9 bases remained unmatched. CDR1 is SNHLY, CDR2 FYNNEI, per germline.

The CDR3 DNA follows: TGTGCCAGCAGCGTATTCCCGGGACTAACCTACGAGCAGTACTTC. This sequence encodes CASSVFPGLTYEQYF. The gene calls are TRBV9 and TRBJ2-7, with TRBD2 matching 7 bases. Germline V gene data show CDR1 as SGDLS and CDR2 as YYNGEE. This CDR3 has 15 residues. Trimming removed 1 base from V and 2 bases from J; junction bases left unmatched: 6.

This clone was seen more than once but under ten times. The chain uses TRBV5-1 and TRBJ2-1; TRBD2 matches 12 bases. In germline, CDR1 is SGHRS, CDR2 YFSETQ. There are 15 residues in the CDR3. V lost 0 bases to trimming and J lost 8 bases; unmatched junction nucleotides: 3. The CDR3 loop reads CASSLASGRAHEQFF. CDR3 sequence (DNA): TGCGCCAGCAGCTTGGCTAGCGGGAGGGCCCATGAGCAGTTCTTC.

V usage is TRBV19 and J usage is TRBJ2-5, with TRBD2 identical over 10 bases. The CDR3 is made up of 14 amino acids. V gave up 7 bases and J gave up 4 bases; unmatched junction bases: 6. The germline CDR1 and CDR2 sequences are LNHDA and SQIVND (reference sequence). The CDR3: CASKVAGGGETQYF. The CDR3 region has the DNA TGTGCCAGTAAAGTAGCGGGGGGAGGAGAGACCCAGTACTTC.

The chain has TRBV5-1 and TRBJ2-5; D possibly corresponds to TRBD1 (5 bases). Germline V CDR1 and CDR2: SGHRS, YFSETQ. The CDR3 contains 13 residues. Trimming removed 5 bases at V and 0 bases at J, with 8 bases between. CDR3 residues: CASSLGDQETQYF. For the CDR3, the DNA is TGCGCCAGCAGTCTAGGGGACCAAGAGACCCAGTACTTC.

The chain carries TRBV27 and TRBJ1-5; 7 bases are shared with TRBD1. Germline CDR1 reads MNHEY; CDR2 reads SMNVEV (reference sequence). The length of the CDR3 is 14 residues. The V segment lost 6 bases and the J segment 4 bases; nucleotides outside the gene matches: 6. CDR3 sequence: CASRTTGSNQPQHF. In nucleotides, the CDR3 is TGTGCCAGCAGGACGACAGGGTCTAATCAGCCCCAGCATTTT.